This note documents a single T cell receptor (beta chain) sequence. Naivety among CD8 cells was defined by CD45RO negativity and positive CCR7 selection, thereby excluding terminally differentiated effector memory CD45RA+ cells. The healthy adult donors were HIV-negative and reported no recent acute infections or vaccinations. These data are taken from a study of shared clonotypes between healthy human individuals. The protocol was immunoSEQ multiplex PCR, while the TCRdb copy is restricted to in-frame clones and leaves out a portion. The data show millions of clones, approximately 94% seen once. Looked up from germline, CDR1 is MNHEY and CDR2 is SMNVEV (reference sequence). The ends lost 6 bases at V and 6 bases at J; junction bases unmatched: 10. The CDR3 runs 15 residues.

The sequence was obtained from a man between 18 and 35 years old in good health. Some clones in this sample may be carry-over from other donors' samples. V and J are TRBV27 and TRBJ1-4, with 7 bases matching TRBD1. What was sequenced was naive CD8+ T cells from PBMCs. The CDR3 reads CASSETGSYYEKLFF. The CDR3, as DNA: TGTGCCAGCAGCGAGACAGGGTCTTATTATGAAAAACTGTTTTTT.